Listed here are 32 T cell receptor beta chains from one sample, sequenced in a study of cytomegalovirus exposure and HLA in healthy donors. 13 Jbeta primers and 60 Vbeta primers were used for the PCR. The table came from immunoSEQ multiplex PCR; TCRdb's copy has only in-frame clones and leaves some out. The sample contains some 160,000 clones, 81% of which appear only once. Sequencing input: PBMCs. All receptors come from a man aged 45 to 65 in good health and CMV-seropositive.

This clone was found once. The genes are TRBV9 and TRBJ2-1; maybe TRBD2 (7 bases). Between the trimmed V and J ends, which lost 3 bases and 3 bases, there was a span of 16 bases. Germline V gene data show CDR1 as SGDLS and CDR2 as YYNGEE. The CDR3 is made up of 16 amino acids. The DNA for the CDR3 is TGTGCCAGCAGCGAGGGGGGGCTAGCGGTCTACAATGAGCAGTTCTTC. Amino acids: CASSEGGLAVYNEQFF.

The V and J genes are TRBV4-2 and TRBJ1-5; D call uncertain. Germline V CDR1 and CDR2: LGHNA, YNFKEQ. Trimming left V 1 base short and J 9 bases short, with 10 bases between. The CDR3 extends over 13 amino acids. The CDR3 nucleotides read TGTGCCAGCAGCCAAGCGGTTAGTGGGCCCCAGCATTTT. Its protein is CASSQAVSGPQHF.

The gene calls are TRBV2 and TRBJ1-1; the D is unclear. Germline loops: CDR1 SNHLY, CDR2 FYNNEI. V was clipped by 4 bases and J by 7 bases, with 13 bases between them. The CDR3 runs to 13 residues. DNA for the CDR3: TGTGCCAGCAGTGGGAGCCTCGGGATTGAAGCTTTCTTT. Its translation: CASSGSLGIEAFF.

The chain couples TRBV28 to TRBJ1-2; 7 nucleotides align to TRBD1. This CDR3 has 15 residues. V was clipped by 5 bases and J by 3 bases; unmatched bases: 9. Germline CDR1 MDHEN, CDR2 SYDVKM. The CDR3 DNA sequence: TGTGCCAGCAGTGACTACAGGGGAGTAGACTATGGCTACACCTTC. It is translated as CASSDYRGVDYGYTF.

The CDR3 loop reads CASSLPGQGTSPLHF. CDR3 nucleotides: TGTGCCAGCAGCTTACCGGGACAGGGCACTTCACCCCTCCACTTT. The V gene is TRBV7-2, the J gene TRBJ1-6, with 9 bases fitting TRBD1. With V trimmed by 2 bases and J by 9 bases, 5 bases remained unmatched. The CDR3 runs 15 residues. From germline, CDR1 is SGHTA and CDR2 FQGNSA.

The V gene is TRBV30, the J gene TRBJ2-4, with 9 bases lining up with TRBD1. The V gene's germline CDR1 is GTSNPN and CDR2 SVGIG (reference sequence). The CDR3 totals 14 residues. V lost 3 bases to trimming and J lost 6 bases; unmatched junction nucleotides: 6. In nucleotides, the CDR3 is TGTGCCTGGAGCGCCGGGACAGGGCGAAACATTCAGTACTTC. Translation: CAWSAGTGRNIQYF.

CDR3 sequence (DNA): TGTGCCAGCAGCTTGGTCGGAGAGGCCACGCAGTATTTT. It codes for CASSLVGEATQYF. The J gene is TRBJ2-3, the V gene TRBV5-4; no definite D call. V was trimmed by 0 bases and J by 9 bases, leaving 11 bases between them. CDR3 length equals 13 residues. Looked up from germline, CDR1 is SGHNT and CDR2 is YYREEE (reference sequence).

This clone has a handful of counts. The J gene is TRBJ1-5, the V gene TRBV6-5; D perhaps matches TRBD1 (5 bases). The CDR3 length is 14 residues. Trimming left V 8 bases short and J 6 bases short, with 17 bases between. The germline V gene encodes CDR1 MNHEY and CDR2 SVGAGI. The CDR3 is CASRPTGSSQPQHF. The CDR3 DNA sequence: TGTGCCAGCCGCCCAACAGGTTCCAGTCAGCCCCAGCATTTT.

In DNA, the CDR3 is TGTGCCTGGAGTGAACGACTCTACGAGCAGTACTTC. Translated, it gives CAWSERLYEQYF. This rearrangement joins TRBV30 to TRBJ2-7, with D unclear. There are 12 residues in the CDR3. Trimming removed 1 base at V and 3 bases at J, with 7 bases between. From germline, CDR1 is GTSNPN and CDR2 SVGIG (reference sequence).

This clone was seen only a few times. V usage is TRBV6-4 and J usage is TRBJ2-3; 12 positions match TRBD2. The ends lost 4 bases at V and 4 bases at J; junction bases unmatched: 3. The CDR3 is 15 amino acids. Germline lookup yields CDR1 MRHNA and CDR2 SNTAGT. The CDR3 bases are TGTGCCAGCAGTGCGACTAGCGGGAGTGCAGATACGCAGTATTTT. As protein: CASSATSGSADTQYF.

This clone has just one count. A junction end diverges from the germline sequence, so it may reflect a read error. The rearrangement joins TRBV7-7 to TRBJ2-5; the match to TRBD2 covers 8 bases. The CDR3 has 15 amino acids. Germline-derived CDR1 and CDR2 are SSHAT and FNYEAQ (reference sequence). CDR3 sequence reads: CASSSSGGLQETQYF. In DNA form, the CDR3 reads TGTGCTAGCAGCTCCAGCGGGGGCCTCCAAGAGACCCAGTACTTC. The full variable domain, completed using reference TRBV7-7 and TRBJ2-5, is GAGVSQSPRYKVTKRGQDVTLRCDPISSHATLYWYQQALGQGPEFLTYFNYEAQPDKSGLPSDRFSAERPEGSISTLTIQRTEQRDSAMYRCASSSSGGLQETQYFGPGTRLLVL.

V is TRBV30 and J is TRBJ2-1, with 13 bases lining up with TRBD2. The CDR3 extends over 17 amino acids. CDR1 and CDR2 (germline): GTSNPN, SVGIG (reference sequence). The V segment lost 7 bases and the J segment 5 bases; nucleotides outside the gene matches: 14. The CDR3 spells CASTRTSGGAMDNEQFF. The CDR3 DNA reads TGTGCCTCTACCCGGACTAGCGGGGGAGCCATGGACAATGAGCAGTTCTTC.

J is TRBJ1-5 and V is TRBV10-2; 7 nucleotides match TRBD1. The CDR3 extends over 14 amino acids. V lost 2 bases and J lost 6; bases outside the gene matches: 4. Germline lookup yields CDR1 WSHSY and CDR2 SAAADI. CDR3 sequence: CASSERTGFQPQHF. In DNA form, the CDR3 reads TGCGCCAGCAGTGAGAGGACAGGCTTTCAGCCCCAGCATTTT.

This clone appeared once. V and J are TRBV27 and TRBJ2-5, with 9 bases lining up with TRBD1. The last part of the DNA fits TRBJ2-7 better; the J call may be wrong. Germline loops: CDR1 MNHEY, CDR2 SMNVEV (reference sequence). The CDR3 is made up of 14 amino acids. The CDR3 sequence is CASSLRQGDYEQYF. The CDR3 DNA sequence: TGTGCCAGCAGTCTGCGACAGGGGGATTACGAGCAGTACTTC.

The V call is TRBV27, the J call TRBJ1-4; a weak D match, TRBD1 (6 bases). The germline V gene encodes CDR1 MNHEY and CDR2 SMNVEV (reference sequence). This CDR3 has 15 amino acids. V was cut by 5 bases and J by 5 bases, with 15 bases left in between. CDR3 in amino acids: CASSPLTGFNEKLFF. CDR3 nucleotides: TGTGCCAGCAGTCCCCTGACAGGCTTCAATGAAAAACTGTTTTTT.

The CDR3 sequence: CASSFSGQPGYEQYF. CDR3 bases: TGTGCCAGTAGCTTCTCAGGGCAGCCAGGCTACGAGCAGTACTTC. The chain links TRBV19 to TRBJ2-7; D perhaps matches TRBD1 (5 bases). The V gene lost 6 bases and the J gene lost 3 bases, with 18 bases spanning the gap. Germline-derived CDR1 and CDR2 are LNHDA and SQIVND (reference sequence). CDR3 length: 15 residues.

V usage is TRBV27 and J usage is TRBJ2-2, with no clear D. Germline CDR1 and CDR2: MNHEY and SMNVEV (reference sequence). Deletions cut 4 bases from V and 4 bases from J, with 7 bases between. The CDR3 is made up of 13 amino acids. Written as DNA, the CDR3 is TGTGCCAGCAGTTCCTCTCTCACCGGGGAGCTGTTTTTT. Its translation is CASSSSLTGELFF.

The chain joins TRBV10-2 to TRBJ1-3; D possibly corresponds to TRBD1 (6 bases). The CDR3 length is 14 residues. Germline CDR1 is WSHSY and CDR2 is SAAADI. Trimming shortened V by 8 bases and J by 0 bases, and 11 bases separated the two germline ends. CDR3: CASGGAPSGNTIYF. CDR3 in DNA: TGCGCCAGCGGGGGGGCCCCCTCTGGAAACACCATATATTTT.

The rearrangement links TRBV9 to TRBJ1-2; possible D gene TRBD1, 6 bases. Germline CDR1 and CDR2: SGDLS and YYNGEE. The CDR3 runs 16 residues. V was cut by 0 bases and J by 0 bases, with 12 bases left in between. The CDR3 reads CASSVAPTGTNYGYTF. In DNA form, the CDR3 reads TGTGCCAGCAGCGTAGCTCCCACAGGGACTAACTATGGCTACACCTTC.

The chain recombines TRBV7-2 with TRBJ1-6, with D unresolved. Looked up from germline, CDR1 is SGHTA and CDR2 is FQGNSA. V was trimmed by 5 bases and J by 6 bases, leaving 17 bases between them. CDR3 length: 16 residues. CDR3 bases: TGTGCCAGCAGCCTTAGTCAGTACAGACCTAATTCACCCCTCCACTTT. Its translation is CASSLSQYRPNSPLHF.

V usage is TRBV7-9 and J usage is TRBJ2-2; 11 nucleotides align to TRBD2. With V trimmed by 6 bases and J by 3 bases, 6 bases remained unmatched. This CDR3 has 16 residues. Germline CDR1 is SEHNR and CDR2 is FQNEAQ (reference sequence). The chain's CDR3 is CASRMPGLADTGELFF. Here the CDR3 DNA reads TGTGCCAGCAGAATGCCGGGACTAGCGGACACCGGGGAGCTGTTTTTT. The full variable domain, rest sourced from reference TRBV7-9 and TRBJ2-2, is DTGVSQNPRHKITKRGQNVTFRCDPISEHNRLYWYRQTLGQGPEFLTYFQNEAQLEKSRLLSDRFSAERPKGSFSTLEIQRTEQGDSAMYLCASRMPGLADTGELFFGEGSRLTVL.

This chain's CDR3 is CASSLRAGALNEQFF. For the CDR3, the DNA is TGTGCCAGCAGCTTAAGAGCGGGGGCGCTCAATGAGCAGTTCTTC. The J gene is TRBJ2-1, the V gene TRBV7-3, with 8 nucleotides matching TRBD2. CDR3 length equals 15 residues. After removal of 1 base from V and 6 bases from J, the junction contained 5 bases not matched to a gene. Per the germline V gene, CDR1 is SGHTA and CDR2 is FQGTGA.

Here the CDR3 reads CASSQDWAIGGAFF. The CDR3 DNA sequence: TGTGCCAGCAGCCAAGATTGGGCCATCGGGGGAGCTTTCTTT. The chain uses TRBV14 and TRBJ1-1, with a possible D match to TRBD1 (5 bases). CDR1 SGHDN and CDR2 FVKESK come from the germline V gene. The germline V and J ends were trimmed by 0 bases and 10 bases, with 15 bases remaining between them. The CDR3 has 14 amino acids.

The chain has TRBV1 and TRBJ2-7; TRBD2 is the table's D call, not checked against the DNA. TRBV1 is a listed pseudogene. This CDR3 is built from 14 residues. The CDR3 region has the DNA TGCACCAGCAGCCACAGTTCGGGGGACTACGAGCAGTACTTC. Protein: CTSSHSSGDYEQYF.

This clone occurred once. The rearrangement links TRBV7-9 to TRBJ1-2; a weak D match, TRBD1 (6 bases). Germline lookup yields CDR1 SEHNR and CDR2 FQNEAQ (reference sequence). This CDR3 has 15 amino acids. Trimming stripped 5 bases from V and 3 bases from J, with 16 bases between. The CDR3 spells CASSRGGAPDYGYTF. CDR3 DNA: TGTGCCAGCAGCCGCGGGGGGGCGCCGGACTATGGCTACACCTTC.

This clone has just one count. The junction shows a germline mismatch at one end, possibly a read error. The chain combines TRBV7-7 with TRBJ2-2; no definite D call. This CDR3 is 14 amino acids long. The germline V gene has CDR1 SSHAT and CDR2 FNYEAQ (reference sequence). CDR3 nucleotides: TGTGCTAGCAGCTTAACCAGGAACACCGGGGAGCTGTTTTTT. It specifies CASSLTRNTGELFF.

This clone has more than one count but fewer than ten. V gene TRBV9 combines with J gene TRBJ2-1, with 10 bases matching TRBD2. The CDR3 is made up of 15 amino acids. CDR1 is SGDLS, CDR2 YYNGEE, per germline. V shed 2 bases, J shed 9 bases, and the junction held 8 bases outside the gene matches. The DNA for the CDR3 is TGTGCCAGCAGCGTGGCCCCCAGCGGGAGGGGTGAGCAGTTCTTC. Protein product: CASSVAPSGRGEQFF.

This CDR3 is CASSQDGGEETQYF. The CDR3 DNA sequence: TGTGCCAGCAGCCAAGATGGGGGGGAGGAGACCCAGTACTTC. The chain couples TRBV4-2 to TRBJ2-5; 7 bases match TRBD2. V was clipped by 0 bases and J by 5 bases; unmatched bases: 3. CDR1 is LGHNA and CDR2 is YNFKEQ in the germline V gene. CDR3 size: 14 residues.

The gene calls are TRBV7-8 and TRBJ2-5; D is possibly TRBD2 (5 bases). The V and J ends lost 1 base and 3 bases respectively, with 9 bases between them. Germline values: CDR1 SGHVS, CDR2 FQNEAQ. The CDR3 is 14 residues long. CDR3: CASSLGTREETQYF. For the CDR3, the DNA is TGTGCCAGCAGCTTAGGGACGAGGGAAGAGACCCAGTACTTC.

The gene calls are TRBV5-4 and TRBJ1-2; no firm D call. CDR1 SGHNT and CDR2 YYREEE come from the germline V gene (reference sequence). The CDR3 loop spans 13 amino acids. V lost 1 base and J lost 0, with 4 bases in between. CDR3 sequence (DNA): TGTGCCAGCAGCTTGCCAACTAACTATGGCTACACCTTC. It translates to CASSLPTNYGYTF.

This chain joins TRBV18 and TRBJ1-2; TRBD1 aligns across 9 bases. CDR3 length equals 14 residues. After removal of 4 bases from V and 4 bases from J, the junction contained 4 bases not matched to a gene. Germline-derived CDR1 and CDR2 are KGHSH and LQKENI. The CDR3 here is CASSLADRGYGYTF. CDR3 in DNA: TGTGCCAGCTCACTAGCGGACAGGGGCTATGGCTACACCTTC.

The chain carries TRBV27 and TRBJ2-1; tentatively, D is TRBD2 (6 bases). The CDR3 is made up of 15 amino acids. The V gene lost 4 bases and the J gene lost 5 bases, with 15 bases spanning the gap. Per germline, CDR1 MNHEY and CDR2 SMNVEV (reference sequence). DNA for the CDR3: TGTGCCAGCAGTTGGACCTCGACTAGTAACAATGAGCAGTTCTTC. It is translated as CASSWTSTSNNEQFF.